The rows below give T cell receptor beta chains drawn from one sample of a study of shared clonotypes between healthy human individuals. Profiled with immunoSEQ multiplex PCR; TCRdb holds only in-frame clones, not every one. The sample records roughly 1.5 million clones, approximately 98% being singletons. Sequencing was performed on naive CD4+ T cells sorted from blood. These receptors were taken from a man aged 25-40 years in good health. The CDR3 runs from the conserved cysteine through the conserved F or W. The order of the fields is CDR3 DNA, CDR3 protein, J gene, clone size, D gene, V gene. The D gene is left open where the match is weak. Size values are once, few and many counts, or a class for expanded clones, and some rows have none.

CDR3 DNA: TGTGCCAGCTCACCACCTCGACTAGCGGGAGTTGGAGAGACCCAGTACTTC
CDR3 protein: CASSPPRLAGVGETQYF
J gene: TRBJ2-5
clone size: NA
D gene: TRBD2
V gene: TRBV18

CDR3 DNA: TGTGCCAGCAGTTACTCGAGCGTAACTAACTATGGCTACACCTTC
CDR3 protein: CASSYSSVTNYGYTF
J gene: TRBJ1-2
clone size: NA
D gene: NA
V gene: TRBV6-5

CDR3 DNA: TGTGCCAGCAGCAACGGGACTAGCGGGACCGGGGAGCTGTTTTTT
CDR3 protein: CASSNGTSGTGELFF
J gene: TRBJ2-2
clone size: NA
D gene: TRBD2
V gene: TRBV7-9

CDR3 DNA: TGCAGTGCTCCAGGGGACACTGAAGCTTTCTTT
CDR3 protein: CSAPGDTEAFF
J gene: TRBJ1-1
clone size: NA
D gene: NA
V gene: TRBV20-1

CDR3 DNA: TGTGCCAGCAGTTACCCTTTTGCGGGAGCTGAGCAGTACTTC
CDR3 protein: CASSYPFAGAEQYF
J gene: TRBJ2-7
clone size: NA
D gene: TRBD2
V gene: TRBV27

CDR3 DNA: TGTGCCAGCAGCGCTACAGGGAGGAACACTGAAGCTTTCTTT
CDR3 protein: CASSATGRNTEAFF
J gene: TRBJ1-1
clone size: NA
D gene: NA
V gene: TRBV9

CDR3 DNA: TGTGCCAGCAGCTTAAGACTAGCGGGAGTGAATACCGGGGAGCTGTTTTTT
CDR3 protein: CASSLRLAGVNTGELFF
J gene: TRBJ2-2
clone size: NA
D gene: TRBD2
V gene: TRBV7-2

CDR3 DNA: TGTGCCAGCAGCTTAGGTTTAGAGACCCAGTACTTC
CDR3 protein: CASSLGLETQYF
J gene: TRBJ2-5
clone size: NA
D gene: NA
V gene: TRBV11-3

CDR3 DNA: TGTGCCAGTAGTATCGTCAGGGGTATTCAGCCCCAGCATTTT
CDR3 protein: CASSIVRGIQPQHF
J gene: TRBJ1-5
clone size: NA
D gene: NA
V gene: TRBV19

CDR3 DNA: TGTGCCAGTAGTCCGTCGGGGGGGATAAAGACCCAGTACTTC
CDR3 protein: CASSPSGGIKTQYF
J gene: TRBJ2-5
clone size: NA
D gene: TRBD2
V gene: TRBV19

CDR3 DNA: TGTGCCAGCAGCCTGGGACTAGCGGGGGACAGGGCCCACTACGAGCAGTACTTC
CDR3 protein: CASSLGLAGDRAHYEQYF
J gene: TRBJ2-7
clone size: NA
D gene: TRBD2
V gene: TRBV5-4

CDR3 DNA: TGTGCCAGCAGTTTCTCCACGGATAGCGGGAGTGAGCAGTTCTTC
CDR3 protein: CASSFSTDSGSEQFF
J gene: TRBJ2-1
clone size: NA
D gene: TRBD2
V gene: TRBV28

CDR3 DNA: TGCGCCAGCAGCGTCCAGGGGGCGGGAGACTACAATGAGCAGTTCTTC
CDR3 protein: CASSVQGAGDYNEQFF
J gene: TRBJ2-1
clone size: NA
D gene: NA
V gene: TRBV5-1

CDR3 DNA: TGTGCCAGCAGTTACGGGTCATCGGGACGGCCTAACGAGCAGTACTTC
CDR3 protein: CASSYGSSGRPNEQYF
J gene: TRBJ2-7
clone size: NA
D gene: NA
V gene: TRBV6-5

CDR3 DNA: TGCAGTGCTTTACAGGGGTACGAGCAGTACTTC
CDR3 protein: CSALQGYEQYF
J gene: TRBJ2-7
clone size: NA
D gene: TRBD1
V gene: TRBV20-1

CDR3 DNA: TGTGCCAGTAGCATCAGGGGCCCTAATGAAAAACTGTTTTTT
CDR3 protein: CASSIRGPNEKLFF
J gene: TRBJ1-4
clone size: once
D gene: NA
V gene: TRBV19

CDR3 DNA: TGCGCCAGCAGCCCTTTCGCGACTAGCGGGAGGGTCGAGCAGTACTTC
CDR3 protein: CASSPFATSGRVEQYF
J gene: TRBJ2-7
clone size: NA
D gene: TRBD2
V gene: TRBV4-3

CDR3 DNA: TGCGCCAGCATGGTAACAGCAGCCGGGGAGCTGTTTTTT
CDR3 protein: CASMVTAAGELFF
J gene: TRBJ2-2
clone size: NA
D gene: NA
V gene: TRBV10-2

CDR3 DNA: TGCAGTGCTAGAGATCGCTATGGCTACACCTTC
CDR3 protein: CSARDRYGYTF
J gene: TRBJ1-2
clone size: once
D gene: NA
V gene: TRBV20-1

CDR3 DNA: TGTGCCAGCAGCTTAGCAATCCTACGGGAGGGCCCAAACAATGAGCAGTTCTTC
CDR3 protein: CASSLAILREGPNNEQFF
J gene: TRBJ2-1
clone size: NA
D gene: TRBD2
V gene: TRBV7-8

CDR3 DNA: TGTGCCAGCAGCCGTAGGAGAGATACAACTAATGAAAAACTGTTTTTT
CDR3 protein: CASSRRRDTTNEKLFF
J gene: TRBJ1-4
clone size: NA
D gene: NA
V gene: TRBV14

CDR3 DNA: TGTGCCAGCAGCACAGGACACCCGAGTCGGGAAAAACTGTTTTTT
CDR3 protein: CASSTGHPSREKLFF
J gene: TRBJ1-4
clone size: NA
D gene: NA
V gene: TRBV9

CDR3 DNA: TGTGCCAGCAGCCAGCGGGCGGGAGGGCCGGAGACCCAGTACTTC
CDR3 protein: CASSQRAGGPETQYF
J gene: TRBJ2-5
clone size: NA
D gene: TRBD2
V gene: TRBV11-2

CDR3 DNA: TGTGCCAGCAGCGCCGGGACTAGCGGGCGCTACAATGAGCAGTTCTTC
CDR3 protein: CASSAGTSGRYNEQFF
J gene: TRBJ2-1
clone size: NA
D gene: TRBD2
V gene: TRBV13

CDR3 DNA: TGTGCCAGCAGTTTAAAGACGTTCGATGAAAAACTGTTTTTT
CDR3 protein: CASSLKTFDEKLFF
J gene: TRBJ1-4
clone size: NA
D gene: NA
V gene: TRBV28

CDR3 DNA: TGTGCCAGTAGGAACAGGGGCGTGAACACTGAAGCTTTCTTT
CDR3 protein: CASRNRGVNTEAFF
J gene: TRBJ1-1
clone size: NA
D gene: TRBD1
V gene: TRBV19

CDR3 DNA: TGTGCCAGCAGCGTAATATTAGCCGACAGGGAAGACACCGGGGAGCTGTTTTTT
CDR3 protein: CASSVILADREDTGELFF
J gene: TRBJ2-2
clone size: NA
D gene: TRBD1
V gene: TRBV13

CDR3 DNA: TGTGCCCTTCCTGGTGCGAACTATGGCTACACCTTC
CDR3 protein: CALPGANYGYTF
J gene: TRBJ1-2
clone size: once
D gene: NA
V gene: TRBV12-2

CDR3 DNA: TGTGCCAGCAGCTTATCCGGGTATAGCAATCAGCCCCAGCATTTT
CDR3 protein: CASSLSGYSNQPQHF
J gene: TRBJ1-5
clone size: NA
D gene: NA
V gene: TRBV11-2

CDR3 DNA: TGTGCCAGCTCGGCGGGAGGGGTGTTACCCGGGGAGCTGTTTTTT
CDR3 protein: CASSAGGVLPGELFF
J gene: TRBJ2-2
clone size: NA
D gene: TRBD2
V gene: TRBV11-3

CDR3 DNA: TGTGCCAGCAGCTTAGTAGGCGGGATGTCCAACTACGAGCAGTACTTC
CDR3 protein: CASSLVGGMSNYEQYF
J gene: TRBJ2-7
clone size: NA
D gene: NA
V gene: TRBV7-2

CDR3 DNA: TGTGCCAGCAGTACGATAGATACGCAGTATTTT
CDR3 protein: CASSTIDTQYF
J gene: TRBJ2-3
clone size: NA
D gene: NA
V gene: TRBV28

CDR3 DNA: TGTGCCAGCAGTCCGAATGATGGTTTTCTAGCGGGCACAGATACGCAGTATTTT
CDR3 protein: CASSPNDGFLAGTDTQYF
J gene: TRBJ2-3
clone size: NA
D gene: TRBD2
V gene: TRBV25-1

CDR3 DNA: TGTGCCAGCAGTCAGACAGGTTACACCGGGGAGCTGTTTTTT
CDR3 protein: CASSQTGYTGELFF
J gene: TRBJ2-2
clone size: NA
D gene: NA
V gene: TRBV7-3

CDR3 DNA: TGTGCCACCAGCCGGGACAAGTTGGGAATTAAGCCCCAGCATTTT
CDR3 protein: CATSRDKLGIKPQHF
J gene: TRBJ1-5
clone size: NA
D gene: NA
V gene: TRBV15

CDR3 DNA: TGCGCCAGCAGCTCACTAGGGGAGGTGAACACCGGGGAGCTGTTTTTT
CDR3 protein: CASSSLGEVNTGELFF
J gene: TRBJ2-2
clone size: NA
D gene: NA
V gene: TRBV5-1

CDR3 DNA: TGTGCCAGCAGACCCGAGGGGGGAAGGATGAACACTGAAGCTTTCTTT
CDR3 protein: CASRPEGGRMNTEAFF
J gene: TRBJ1-1
clone size: NA
D gene: NA
V gene: TRBV28

CDR3 DNA: TGTGCCTGGATGATGTGGGGAGGGCGGGCATTGGGGACCCAGTACTTC
CDR3 protein: CAWMMWGGRALGTQYF
J gene: TRBJ2-5
clone size: NA
D gene: TRBD2
V gene: TRBV30

CDR3 DNA: TGTGCCAGCAGCCTAGTGAGCGGAGGACAGGGACTAACCTACGAGCAGTACTTC
CDR3 protein: CASSLVSGGQGLTYEQYF
J gene: TRBJ2-7
clone size: NA
D gene: NA
V gene: TRBV7-2

CDR3 DNA: TGTGCCAGCAGCGCCCTTTGGGGGAGTTTAGCAGATACGCAGTATTTT
CDR3 protein: CASSALWGSLADTQYF
J gene: TRBJ2-3
clone size: NA
D gene: NA
V gene: TRBV9

CDR3 DNA: TGTGCCAGCAGCCTTAGGCGGGGGGGCTACAATGAGCAGTTCTTC
CDR3 protein: CASSLRRGGYNEQFF
J gene: TRBJ2-1
clone size: NA
D gene: TRBD2
V gene: TRBV7-9

CDR3 DNA: TGTGCCAGCATGCCCGGCGGGACTGAAGCTTTCTTT
CDR3 protein: CASMPGGTEAFF
J gene: TRBJ1-1
clone size: NA
D gene: NA
V gene: TRBV2

CDR3 DNA: TGTGCCAGCAGTTTCACCCTCGGGATCCCCTCAACCGCCGGGGAGCTGTTTTTT
CDR3 protein: CASSFTLGIPSTAGELFF
J gene: TRBJ2-2
clone size: NA
D gene: NA
V gene: TRBV27

CDR3 DNA: TGTGCCAGCAGTACAGACGAAGACTATGGCTACACCTTC
CDR3 protein: CASSTDEDYGYTF
J gene: TRBJ1-2
clone size: NA
D gene: NA
V gene: TRBV6-1

CDR3 DNA: TGTGCCAGCAGCTTAGCTGGGACAGGGAGGTTCTACGAGCAGTACTTC
CDR3 protein: CASSLAGTGRFYEQYF
J gene: TRBJ2-7
clone size: NA
D gene: TRBD1
V gene: TRBV7-2

CDR3 DNA: TGTGCCAGCAGTTTTGGCGACAGGCCGAACACCGGGGAGCTGTTTTTT
CDR3 protein: CASSFGDRPNTGELFF
J gene: TRBJ2-2
clone size: NA
D gene: NA
V gene: TRBV28

CDR3 DNA: TGTGCCAGCAGTTTCAGGGGTCGAAGCTCTGGAAACACCATATATTTT
CDR3 protein: CASSFRGRSSGNTIYF
J gene: TRBJ1-3
clone size: NA
D gene: NA
V gene: TRBV6-5

CDR3 DNA: TGTGCCAGCTCACCACCTCCGGCAGGGGGACGAGCTTTCTTT
CDR3 protein: CASSPPPAGGRAFF
J gene: TRBJ1-1
clone size: NA
D gene: TRBD1
V gene: TRBV18

CDR3 DNA: TGTGCCAGCAGCCCCAGACGGGGACAGGGGGCCGATGAGCAGTTCTTC
CDR3 protein: CASSPRRGQGADEQFF
J gene: TRBJ2-1
clone size: NA
D gene: TRBD1
V gene: TRBV7-9

CDR3 DNA: TGTGCCTGGAGGGGGACAGTGAACACTGAAGCTTTCTTT
CDR3 protein: CAWRGTVNTEAFF
J gene: TRBJ1-1
clone size: NA
D gene: TRBD1
V gene: TRBV30

CDR3 DNA: TGTGCCAGCTCAGACAAAAATGAGCAGTTCTTC
CDR3 protein: CASSDKNEQFF
J gene: TRBJ2-1
clone size: NA
D gene: NA
V gene: TRBV18